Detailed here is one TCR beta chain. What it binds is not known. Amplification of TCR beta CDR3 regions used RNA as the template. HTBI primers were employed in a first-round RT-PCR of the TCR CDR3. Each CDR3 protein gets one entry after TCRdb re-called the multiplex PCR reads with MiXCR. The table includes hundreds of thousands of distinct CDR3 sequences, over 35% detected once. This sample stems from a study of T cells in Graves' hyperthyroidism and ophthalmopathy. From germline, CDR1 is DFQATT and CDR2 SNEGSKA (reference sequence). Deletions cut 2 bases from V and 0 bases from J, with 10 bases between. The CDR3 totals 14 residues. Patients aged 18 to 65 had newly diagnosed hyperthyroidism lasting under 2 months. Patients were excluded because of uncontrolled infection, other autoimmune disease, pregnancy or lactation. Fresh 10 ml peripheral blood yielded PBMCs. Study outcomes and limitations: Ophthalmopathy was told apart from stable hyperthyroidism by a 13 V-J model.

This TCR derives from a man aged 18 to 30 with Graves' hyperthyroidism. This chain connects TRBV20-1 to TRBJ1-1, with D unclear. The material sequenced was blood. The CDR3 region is CSARRTAMNTEAFF. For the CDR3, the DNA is TGCAGTGCTAGACGGACGGCTATGAACACTGAAGCTTTCTTT.